This T cell receptor (beta chain) was found in a study of T cell repertoires in cytomegalovirus infection. TCRdb processed the reads anew with MiXCR; each CDR3 protein has one entry. Of 500,000 to 600,000 distinct CDR3 sequences detected, 16% appear once; the ten largest clones hold 24%. This clonotype occurred many times. Trimming took off 1 base at V and 10 bases at J, with 2 bases between the two ends. The V gene's germline CDR1 is LGHNT and CDR2 FRNRAP. This CDR3 has 11 residues. The TCR was taken from a human donor in good health (CMV status not recorded). Some clones in this sample may be carry-over from other donors' samples. Input material: CD8+ T cells from PBMCs. This chain links TRBV12-5 with TRBJ1-6; no clear D gene. The CDR3: CASGLESPLHF. The CDR3 nucleotides read TGTGCTAGTGGTTTGGAATCACCCCTCCACTTT.